The present T cell receptor beta chain was sequenced within a study of T cell responses to AZD1222 COVID-19 vaccine. Overall study results and limits: Only a handful of people who got AZD1222 tested seropositive at baseline. Regions 160-218 and 743-854 dominated among vaccine-associated CD4 TCRs spanning spike.

This clone was seen a single time. Antigen: not known. The method was immunoSEQ multiplex PCR; TCRdb's version includes in-frame clones alone and lacks a portion of them. Found here are about 120,000 clones, roughly 90% of them singletons; the top ten hold approximately 8.4%. Deletions cut 0 bases from V and 6 bases from J, with 12 bases between. The CDR3 has 15 amino acids. Germline values: CDR1 LNHNV, CDR2 YYDKDF (reference sequence). The V and J genes are TRBV15 and TRBJ1-5, with D unresolved. The origin of this receptor is an adult in good health. The sample here was peripheral blood, taken on day 0 of AZD1222 vaccination. CDR3 nucleotides: TGTGCCACCAGCAGAGATCTGGGATTAGGTCAGCCCCAGCATTTT. Encoded protein: CATSRDLGLGQPQHF.